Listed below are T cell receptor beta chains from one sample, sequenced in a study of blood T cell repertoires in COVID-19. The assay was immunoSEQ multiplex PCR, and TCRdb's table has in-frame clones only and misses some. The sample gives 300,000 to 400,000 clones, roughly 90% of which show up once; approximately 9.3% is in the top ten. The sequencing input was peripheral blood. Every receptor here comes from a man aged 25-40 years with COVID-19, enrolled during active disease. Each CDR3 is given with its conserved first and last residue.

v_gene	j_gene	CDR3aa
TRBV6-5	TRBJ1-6	CASSLTGGSPLHF
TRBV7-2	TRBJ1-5	CASSPWAGGNQPQHF
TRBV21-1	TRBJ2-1	CPSHRPYYNEQFF
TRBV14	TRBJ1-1	CASRPLEGATEAFF
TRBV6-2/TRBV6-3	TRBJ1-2	CASSSPGQGLNYGYTF
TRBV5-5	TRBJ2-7	CASARDRVYYEQYF
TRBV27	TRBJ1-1	CASSPWRPNTEAFF
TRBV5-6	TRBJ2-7	CASSQNGQRYEQYF
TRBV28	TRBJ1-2	CASSLGTTNYGYTF
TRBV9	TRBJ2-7	CASSVGLDIRSEQYF
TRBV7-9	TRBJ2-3	CATVGQLTDTQYF
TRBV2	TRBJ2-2	CASRSGVPNTGELFF
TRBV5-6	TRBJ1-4	CASSPSTNEKLFF
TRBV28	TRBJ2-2	CASSLYQRPGELFF
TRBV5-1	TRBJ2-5	CASSRGTTNQETQYF
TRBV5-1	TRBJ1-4	CASSLARTNEKLFF
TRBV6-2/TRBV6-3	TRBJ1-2	CASSYRTGSGYTF
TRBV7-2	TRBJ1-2	CASSLRQGNDGYTF
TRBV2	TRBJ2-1	CASSHLTSGGSYNEQFF
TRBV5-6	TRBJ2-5	CASSLGTEETQYF
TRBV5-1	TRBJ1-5	CASSAEGNQPQHF
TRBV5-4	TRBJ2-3	CASSSGRGDTDTQYF
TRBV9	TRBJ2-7	CASTGVGDRGRGLYF
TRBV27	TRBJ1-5	CASSLSQALNQPQHF
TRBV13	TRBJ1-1	CASSFTGGNTEAFF
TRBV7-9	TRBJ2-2	CASSPWGDTGELFF
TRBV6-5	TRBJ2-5	CASPGVEETQYF
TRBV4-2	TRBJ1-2	CASSQSGTGGNGYTF
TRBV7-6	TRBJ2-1	CASSQLAGVNNEQFF
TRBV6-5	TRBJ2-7	CATKTGASYEQYF